One and the same sample provided the 15 T cell receptor beta chains below, sequenced in a study of T cells in narcolepsy. Here immunoSEQ multiplex PCR was the method, and the copy in TCRdb shows in-frame clones only, minus some. This table has about 24,000 clones, 60% to 75% appearing once. The specimen sequenced was memory (CD45RA-) CD4+ T cells from blood. These receptor sequences come from a human donor in good health.

This clone was found once. V usage is TRBV18 and J usage is TRBJ2-3; 9 bases map to TRBD2. Germline CDR1 KGHSH, CDR2 LQKENI. CDR3 length equals 20 residues. Unmatched junction bases numbered 18, after V lost 3 bases and J lost 2 bases. The CDR3 spells CASSPRLRLAETSSTDTQYF. The CDR3 nucleotides are TGTGCCAGCTCACCGAGGCTCCGACTAGCGGAGACGTCATCCACAGATACGCAGTATTTT.

The chain joins TRBV27 to TRBJ1-3, with 7 bases identical to TRBD1. The junction had 9 bases not matched to a gene; V was cut back by 4 bases and J by 0 bases. This CDR3 has 17 residues. From germline, CDR1 is MNHEY and CDR2 SMNVEV (reference sequence). The CDR3 is CASSSRTGPSSGNTIYF. Written as DNA, the CDR3 is TGTGCCAGCAGTTCTAGGACAGGTCCAAGCTCTGGAAACACCATATATTTT.

The chain has TRBV6-1 and TRBJ1-5, with 10 bases lining up with TRBD1. CDR1 and CDR2 (germline): MNHNS, SASEGT. This CDR3 is 15 amino acids long. Germline trimming cut 5 bases from V and 5 bases from J; bases unmatched to any gene: 6. This chain's CDR3 is CASSWTGGTDQPQHF. In nucleotides, the CDR3 is TGTGCCAGCAGTTGGACAGGGGGGACAGATCAGCCCCAGCATTTT.

The chain couples TRBV10-3 to TRBJ1-2; TRBD1 matches 10 bases. This CDR3 is 14 amino acids long. CDR1 ENHRY and CDR2 SYGVKD come from the germline V gene. Unmatched junction bases numbered 6, after V lost 6 bases and J lost 5 bases. CDR3 coding DNA: TGTGCCATCAGCAGACAGGGGGCAAGGTATGGCTACACCTTC. Its protein is CAISRQGARYGYTF.

This chain connects TRBV5-1 to TRBJ2-5, with D possibly TRBD1 on 7 matching bases. Looked up from germline, CDR1 is SGHRS and CDR2 is YFSETQ. Trimming removed 5 bases at V and 2 bases at J, with 16 bases between. CDR3 length equals 15 residues. The CDR3 coding sequence is TGCGCCAGCAGAAGACAGGGACTTGATCAAGAGACCCAGTACTTC. This codes for CASRRQGLDQETQYF. Full variable domain (outside the CDR3, taken from reference TRBV5-1 and TRBJ2-5): KAGVTQTPRYLIKTRGQQVTLSCSPISGHRSVSWYQQTPGQGLQFLFEYFSETQRNKGNFPGRFSGRQFSNSRSEMNVSTLELGDSALYLCASRRQGLDQETQYFGPGTRLLVL.

The rearrangement joins TRBV11-2 to TRBJ2-7, with D possibly matching TRBD1 (5 bases). Germline assignment: CDR1 SGHAT and CDR2 FQNNGV. CDR3 length: 15 amino acids. Trimming shortened V by 3 bases and J by 2 bases, and 14 bases separated the two germline ends. The DNA for the CDR3 is TGTGCCAGCAGCTTCGATTTTCCAGGGCCCTACGAGCAGTACTTC. Amino acid sequence: CASSFDFPGPYEQYF.

This clone turned up a few times. A far more abundant clone sits one base away, making this likely a read error. This sequence joins TRBV27 and TRBJ2-2; D may be TRBD2 (5 bases). The CDR3 is 13 residues long. CDR1 MNHEY and CDR2 SMNVEV come from the germline V gene (reference sequence). CDR3: CASSRANTGELCF. The DNA for the CDR3 is TGTGCCAGCAGTCGCGCGAACACCGGGGAGCTGTGTTTT.

The genes are TRBV5-1 and TRBJ2-7; 10 nucleotides match TRBD1. V lost 4 bases, J lost 10 bases, and 11 bases stayed unmatched. The CDR3 consists of 14 residues. CDR1 SGHRS and CDR2 YFSETQ come from the germline V gene. This CDR3 reads CASSGTGTGAAQYF. CDR3 coding DNA: TGCGCCAGCAGCGGAACCGGGACAGGGGCCGCACAGTACTTC.

This clone was seen a few times. The chain links TRBV5-4 to TRBJ1-1, with 10 bases that match TRBD1. The CDR3 runs to 14 residues. Germline CDR1 reads SGHNT; CDR2 reads YYREEE (reference sequence). J was trimmed by 10 bases and V by 2 bases; bases with no gene match: 8. The CDR3 nucleotides are TGTGCCAGCAGCTTAGGCCGGGACAGGGGCTCAGCTTTCTTT. Translated: CASSLGRDRGSAFF.

The chain joins TRBV7-6 to TRBJ2-5, with D possibly being TRBD1 (6 bases). This CDR3 contains 13 residues. The V and J ends lost 8 bases and 3 bases respectively, with 13 bases between them. Germline V gene lookup returns CDR1 SGHVS and CDR2 FNYEAQ. CDR3 protein: CASQIPGEETQYF. In DNA form, the CDR3 reads TGTGCCAGCCAGATTCCAGGGGAAGAGACCCAGTACTTC.

The chain uses TRBV5-6 and TRBJ1-1, with a tentative D call TRBD1 (5 bases). V lost 9 bases and J lost 5, with 14 bases in between. The germline V gene has CDR1 SGHDT and CDR2 YYEEEE. The CDR3 is 12 residues long. The CDR3 loop reads CATSRDGTEAFF. The CDR3 region has the DNA TGTGCCACTTCCAGGGACGGGACTGAAGCTTTCTTT.

V gene TRBV30 combines with J gene TRBJ1-6, with D possibly matching TRBD1 (5 bases). CDR1 and CDR2 from the germline V gene are GTSNPN and SVGIG (reference sequence). The CDR3 is made up of 15 amino acids. Trimming left V 3 bases short and J 3 bases short, with 12 bases between. The CDR3 bases are TGTGCCTGGAGCGGGGGGAGCGACTATAATTCACCCCTCCACTTT. Translated: CAWSGGSDYNSPLHF.

The genes are TRBV11-2 and TRBJ1-2, with D maybe TRBD1 (6 bases). This CDR3 spans 13 amino acids. In germline, CDR1 is SGHAT, CDR2 FQNNGV. Trimming cost V 6 bases and J 4 bases, with 12 bases left between them. In DNA, the CDR3 is TGTGCCAGCAGTCCTAGGGGGATCTATGGCTACACCTTC. It yields the protein CASSPRGIYGYTF.

This rearrangement joins TRBV27 to TRBJ2-7, with D possibly being TRBD2 (6 bases). The ends were cut back, 2 bases at V and 3 bases at J, with 14 bases in the middle. The germline V gene has CDR1 MNHEY and CDR2 SMNVEV (reference sequence). The CDR3 runs to 15 residues. The CDR3: CASSLTPEGFYEQYF. CDR3 nucleotide sequence: TGTGCCAGCAGTTTAACGCCGGAGGGTTTCTACGAGCAGTACTTC.

The chain carries TRBV5-1 and TRBJ1-1, with D tentatively TRBD1 (5 bases). The germline V gene encodes CDR1 SGHRS and CDR2 YFSETQ. CDR3 length equals 13 residues. Deletions cut 4 bases from V and 1 base from J, with 8 bases between. Here the CDR3 DNA reads TGCGCCAGCAGCCGGGACGGGAACACTGAAGCTTTCTTT. It codes for CASSRDGNTEAFF. Together with reference TRBV5-1 and TRBJ1-1, the CDR3 gives the full variable domain: KAGVTQTPRYLIKTRGQQVTLSCSPISGHRSVSWYQQTPGQGLQFLFEYFSETQRNKGNFPGRFSGRQFSNSRSEMNVSTLELGDSALYLCASSRDGNTEAFFGQGTRLTVV.